This T cell receptor (beta chain) was observed in a study of blood T cell repertoires in COVID-19. Background on the study: Whether acute or convalescent, the COVID-19 samples came from the United States, Italy and Spain. T cells, B-cell-depleted T cells, or PBMCs provided the cDNA or gDNA that served as material.

In the original processing: Nucleated cell counts were estimated from reference gene primer amplification. Profiled with immunoSEQ multiplex PCR; TCRdb holds only in-frame clones, not every one. V and J calls and clone size are copied from that table; D and trimming were computed from the DNA. This sample carries around 170,000 clones, about 83% of them seen once, and the ten largest clones take over 10%. The CDR3 has 16 amino acids. Germline V lookup: CDR1 SGHNT, CDR2 YYREEE (reference sequence). Losses at the gene ends were 0 bases for V and 4 bases for J; bases not matched to a gene: 4. The sequence was obtained from a man aged 65-85 years who had recovered from COVID-19. Sequenced material: peripheral blood. The J gene is TRBJ2-3, the V gene TRBV5-4, with 11 positions matching TRBD2. CDR3 DNA: TGTGCCAGCAGCTTGGCGGGACTAGCGGTATCAGATACGCAGTATTTT. It yields the protein CASSLAGLAVSDTQYF.